These T cell receptor beta chains were read from a single sample in a study of PD-L1 blockade in urothelial cancer. Generated by immunoSEQ multiplex PCR, the TCRdb table keeps only in-frame clones and is missing some. Of about 130,000 clones in the sample, roughly 82% were seen once. Sequencing used PBMCs, obtained around atezolizumab (anti-PD-L1) treatment. The source is a middle-aged man with urothelial cancer. The CDR3 runs from the conserved cysteine through the conserved F or W. A D gene is named only where the DNA matches it firmly.

D gene,J gene,V gene,CDR3 protein,CDR3 DNA
-,TRBJ1-2,TRBV13,CASFRRGYDYGYTF,TGTGCCAGCTTCCGGAGAGGGTACGACTATGGCTACACCTTC
TRBD2,TRBJ2-2,TRBV9,CASSVVGGLAGELFF,TGTGCCAGCAGCGTAGTAGGGGGACTAGCCGGGGAGCTGTTTTTT
TRBD1,TRBJ1-1,TRBV4-1,CASSQHWRQGWGAEAFF,TGCGCCAGCAGCCAACATTGGAGACAGGGTTGGGGTGCTGAAGCTTTCTTT
-,TRBJ2-5,TRBV2,CASQFQETQYF,TGTGCCAGCCAATTCCAAGAGACCCAGTACTTC
TRBD2,TRBJ2-3,TRBV7-2,CASSLASLAGGNTQYF,TGTGCCAGCAGCTTAGCTTCTCTAGCGGGAGGGAATACGCAGTATTTT
-,TRBJ1-2,TRBV28,CASSTVQGFYGYTF,TGTGCCAGCAGTACCGTACAGGGTTTTTATGGCTACACCTTC
TRBD2,TRBJ2-3,TRBV5-5,CASTLGVGGLAASDTQYF,TGTGCCAGCACCCTGGGTGTTGGGGGACTAGCGGCATCAGATACGCAGTATTTT
-,TRBJ2-7,TRBV11-2,CASSFGLPISYEQYF,TGTGCCAGCAGCTTTGGGCTCCCAATCTCCTACGAGCAGTACTTC
TRBD1,TRBJ2-2,TRBV11-2,CASSPDRGFTGELFF,TGTGCCAGCAGCCCGGACAGGGGATTCACCGGGGAGCTGTTTTTT
-,TRBJ2-3,TRBV4-2,CASSQGGPGLRASTDTQYF,TGTGCCAGCAGCCAAGGGGGACCGGGACTCAGAGCGAGCACAGATACGCAGTATTTT
-,TRBJ2-7,TRBV5-4,CASSLAVQGPYEQYF,TGTGCCAGCAGCTTGGCCGTGCAGGGCCCCTACGAGCAGTACTTC
TRBD2,TRBJ2-1,TRBV29-1,CSVGGGLGRAYNEQFF,TGCAGCGTGGGGGGCGGGCTCGGGAGGGCCTACAATGAGCAGTTCTTC
-,TRBJ2-3,TRBV18,CASSTQGGITDTQYF,TGTGCCAGCTCGACTCAGGGCGGGATCACAGATACGCAGTATTTT
TRBD2,TRBJ2-7,TRBV11-1,CASSNRLAGAYEQYF,TGTGCCAGCAGCAACCGACTAGCGGGGGCCTACGAGCAGTACTTC
-,TRBJ1-6,TRBV19,CASSMRQGDNSPLHF,TGTGCCAGTAGTATGAGGCAGGGCGACAATTCACCCCTCCACTTT
-,TRBJ2-3,TRBV5-6,CASSLGPPLVASGADTQYF,TGTGCCAGCAGCTTGGGTCCCCCCTTGGTAGCGAGTGGCGCAGATACGCAGTATTTT
-,TRBJ1-5,TRBV4-1,CASTRGGYSNQPQHF,TGCGCCAGCACCCGAGGGGGATATAGCAATCAGCCCCAGCATTTT
-,TRBJ1-3,TRBV5-1,CASSEGMAGNTIYF,TGCGCCAGCAGCGAGGGAATGGCTGGAAACACCATATATTTT
TRBD2,TRBJ2-5,TRBV9,CASSAGGSQETQYF,TGTGCCAGCAGCGCGGGGGGGAGTCAAGAGACCCAGTACTTC
-,TRBJ1-5,TRBV19,CASSIKTAGSNQPQHF,TGTGCCAGTAGTATTAAAACAGCCGGTAGCAATCAGCCCCAGCATTTT
-,TRBJ1-5,TRBV9,CASSRSYLSNQPQHF,TGTGCCAGCAGTCGTAGCTACCTTAGCAATCAGCCCCAGCATTTT